This T cell receptor beta chain was sequenced in a study of cytomegalovirus exposure and HLA in healthy donors. Study summary: From roughly 180 million T cells, an earlier analysis saw roughly 120 million unique TCR beta sequences.

PCR amplification relied on 60 Vbeta primers (plus 13 Jbeta primers). The method was immunoSEQ multiplex PCR; TCRdb's version includes in-frame clones alone and lacks a portion of them. The sample comprises about 120,000 clones, 75% to 85% of which are singletons, and roughly 3% rests with the top ten. V lost 6 bases to trimming and J lost 2 bases; unmatched junction nucleotides: 4. The germline gives CDR1 MNHNS, CDR2 SASEGT. The CDR3 covers 15 residues. This clone was detected once. The chain is built from TRBV6-1 and TRBJ2-1, with 10 bases identical to TRBD2. Sequencing was performed on PBMCs. The TCR originated in a male donor in good health and CMV-seronegative. CDR3 nucleotides: TGTGCCAGCAGGGGGAGCGGGGGGGCCTACAATGAGCAGTTCTTC. Translating gives CASRGSGGAYNEQFF.